This is a list of T cell receptor beta chains from one sample in a study of T-cell memory formation after mild COVID-19. A single record per CDR3 protein comes from TCRdb applying MiXCR to the 5' RACE reads. The sample yields 140,000 to 150,000 distinct CDR3 sequences, under 30% seen once. Sequences were obtained from PBMCs or a T cell subset sorted from them (not recorded which). These receptors were obtained from an adult woman who had mild COVID-19 (a few samples of this study predate the infection). Cell type and time point are not known. The conserved cysteine and the conserved F or W are not part of the CDR3 here.

V: TRBV6-1
J: TRBJ2-7
CDR3: ASSVQDRDILREQY

V: TRBV4-3
J: TRBJ1-1
CDR3: ASSQFQGYNTEAF

V: TRBV6-2/TRBV6-3
J: TRBJ1-1
CDR3: ASSYSKEWTGARDTEAF

V: TRBV12-3/TRBV12-4
J: TRBJ1-2
CDR3: ASITGSEGYT

V: TRBV12-3/TRBV12-4
J: TRBJ2-3
CDR3: ASSSEPGTSGPSTDTQY

V: TRBV2
J: TRBJ2-1
CDR3: ASREGVGLAYNEQF

V: TRBV19
J: TRBJ1-1
CDR3: ASSLLPGQGSGEAF

V: TRBV29-1
J: TRBJ2-7
CDR3: SVEERGSQSYEQY

V: TRBV29-1
J: TRBJ2-7
CDR3: SVEETYEQY

V: TRBV24-1
J: TRBJ2-3
CDR3: ATSDEGRTTSTDTQY

V: TRBV4-2
J: TRBJ2-3
CDR3: ASSQGWRGLGTDTQY

V: TRBV7-6
J: TRBJ2-7
CDR3: ASSQEGSSYEQY

V: TRBV6-4
J: TRBJ2-2
CDR3: ASSDLGQNTGELF

V: TRBV24-1
J: TRBJ2-1
CDR3: ATSPWGGYNEQF

V: TRBV6-6
J: TRBJ1-1
CDR3: ASSLTPGERGTEAF

V: TRBV5-1
J: TRBJ1-1
CDR3: ASSLHPLGGSNEAF

V: TRBV4-2
J: TRBJ2-7
CDR3: ASSQVGPAGAYEQY

V: TRBV6-5
J: TRBJ2-7
CDR3: ASSGQGYEQY

V: TRBV4-3
J: TRBJ2-6
CDR3: ASSLRLASELGANVLT

V: TRBV7-9
J: TRBJ1-1
CDR3: ASLRIGLQAEAF

V: TRBV20-1
J: TRBJ1-5
CDR3: SARDRGQVNQPQH